The 25 T cell receptor beta chains below were found in one sample sequenced in a study of blood T cell repertoires in COVID-19. Data came from immunoSEQ multiplex PCR; TCRdb stores just in-frame clones and leaves some out. The sample records a few hundred thousand clones, 70% to 90% being singletons. Specimen: PBMCs or T cells enriched from blood (not recorded which). Source of these receptors: a man younger than 40 who had recovered from COVID-19.

V usage is TRBV6-6 and J usage is TRBJ1-6; D may be TRBD1 (5 bases). The V gene's germline CDR1 is MNHNY and CDR2 SVGAGI (reference sequence). The V end lost 2 bases, the J end lost 7 bases, and 12 bases lay between the germline ends. The CDR3 is 15 amino acids. The CDR3 DNA follows: TGTGCCAGCAGTTACCTCACAAGGGGCAATTCACCCCTCCACTTT. Translated: CASSYLTRGNSPLHF.

V is TRBV2 and J is TRBJ2-2, with 8 bases fitting TRBD2. Per the germline V gene, CDR1 is SNHLY and CDR2 is FYNNEI. This CDR3 comprises 14 residues. J lost 4 bases, V lost 5 bases, and 3 bases had no gene match. CDR3 bases: TGTGCCAGCAGTCGCGGGGGGTCCACCGGGGAGCTGTTTTTT. It specifies CASSRGGSTGELFF. Full variable domain (outside the CDR3, taken from reference TRBV2 and TRBJ2-2): EPEVTQTPSHQVTQMGQEVILRCVPISNHLYFYWYRQILGQKVEFLVSFYNNEISEKSEIFDDQFSVERPDGSNFTLKIRSTKLEDSAMYFCASSRGGSTGELFFGEGSRLTVL.

The genes are TRBV7-6 and TRBJ1-5; TRBD1 might be the D (5 bases). The CDR3 is 16 amino acids. The V end lost 6 bases, the J end lost 3 bases, and 18 bases lay between the germline ends. CDR1 SGHVS and CDR2 FNYEAQ come from the germline V gene. The CDR3: CASSALGRGNNQPQHF. The CDR3 coding sequence is TGTGCCAGCAGTGCGCTGGGGAGGGGTAACAATCAGCCCCAGCATTTT.

The genes are TRBV5-8 and TRBJ1-1; 9 bases line up with TRBD1. CDR1 and CDR2 from the germline V gene are SGHTS and YDEGEE. This CDR3 comprises 17 residues. The ends lost 4 bases at V and 6 bases at J; junction bases unmatched: 16. This chain's CDR3 is CASSSPSDRGVRAEAFF. DNA for the CDR3: TGTGCCAGCAGCAGCCCTTCCGACAGGGGGGTCCGGGCTGAAGCTTTCTTT.

This chain links TRBV6-4 with TRBJ2-2; 9 nucleotides agree with TRBD2. This CDR3 is 17 amino acids long. The germline CDR1 and CDR2 sequences are MRHNA and SNTAGT. J was trimmed by 0 bases and V by 0 bases; bases with no gene match: 2. The CDR3 spells CASSDSERGANTGELFF. The CDR3, as DNA: TGTGCCAGCAGTGACTCAGAGCGGGGGGCGAACACCGGGGAGCTGTTTTTT.

The J gene is TRBJ1-6, the V gene TRBV12-3 or TRBV12-4, with D perhaps matching TRBD1 (6 bases). With 4 bases removed from V and 12 bases from J, the gap between germline ends came to 13 bases. The CDR3 sequence is 13 residues long. This CDR3 reads CASSSTGGGPLHF. Here the CDR3 DNA reads TGTGCCAGCAGTTCCACGGGGGGCGGACCCCTCCACTTT.

This chain connects TRBV19 to TRBJ1-2, with 7 bases matching TRBD1. The CDR3 has 12 amino acids. Germline loops: CDR1 LNHDA, CDR2 SQIVND (reference sequence). V trimming: 4 bases; J trimming: 5 bases; junction bases outside the gene matches: 1. CDR3 in DNA: TGTGCCAGTAGTAGGGACAGATATGGCTACACCTTC. Translation gives CASSRDRYGYTF.

The chain employs TRBV6-5 and TRBJ2-5, with D possibly matching TRBD2 (6 bases). The CDR3 extends over 14 amino acids. Germline CDR1 is MNHEY and CDR2 is SVGAGI. V lost 6 bases to trimming and J lost 4 bases, with 15 bases between them. The CDR3 reads CASRTPGLGETQYF. The CDR3 DNA follows: TGTGCCAGCAGGACGCCGGGACTCGGAGAGACCCAGTACTTC.

The genes are TRBV23-1 and TRBJ1-3; D is ambiguous. TRBV23-1 has ORF status, its function being uncertain. Between the trimmed V and J ends, which lost 0 bases and 0 bases, there was a span of 9 bases. This CDR3 has 16 amino acids. This CDR3 reads CASSQSPHISGNTIYF. DNA of the CDR3: TGCGCCAGCAGTCAATCCCCCCACATCTCTGGAAACACCATATATTTT.

The chain recombines TRBV7-2 with TRBJ2-7, with TRBD1 matching over 7 bases. J was trimmed by 6 bases and V by 7 bases; bases with no gene match: 15. The CDR3 spans 15 residues. Germline loops: CDR1 SGHTA, CDR2 FQGNSA. The CDR3 sequence: CASTLRGGLFGEQYF. The CDR3 DNA is TGTGCCAGCACCCTTAGAGGGGGCCTCTTCGGCGAGCAGTACTTC.

The chain links TRBV7-2 to TRBJ2-7; D may be TRBD2 (7 bases). The CDR3 has 14 amino acids. The germline V and J ends were trimmed by 2 bases and 7 bases, with 15 bases remaining between them. The germline gives CDR1 SGHTA, CDR2 FQGNSA. As DNA, the CDR3 is TGTGCCAGCAGCTTACGTCGGGGGGCGGGTGAGCAGTACTTC. As protein: CASSLRRGAGEQYF.

The chain couples TRBV30 to TRBJ1-4; D unclear. The CDR3 has 13 residues. Per the germline V gene, CDR1 is GTSNPN and CDR2 is SVGIG (reference sequence). With 8 bases removed from V and 2 bases from J, the gap between germline ends came to 12 bases. CDR3 sequence reads: CAIRTWTNEKLFF. CDR3 sequence (DNA): TGTGCCATAAGGACTTGGACTAATGAAAAACTGTTTTTT.

The rearrangement uses TRBV7-9 and TRBJ1-1, with 7 bases matching TRBD1. Germline trimming cut 4 bases from V and 6 bases from J; bases unmatched to any gene: 11. The CDR3 spans 15 residues. In germline, CDR1 is SEHNR, CDR2 FQNEAQ (reference sequence). CDR3 residues: CASSYATGWGAEAFF. The DNA of the CDR3 is TGTGCCAGCAGCTACGCGACAGGGTGGGGAGCTGAAGCTTTCTTT.

The chain employs TRBV7-6 and TRBJ2-2, with 12 bases lining up with TRBD2. The CDR3 is 16 residues long. The V gene's germline CDR1 is SGHVS and CDR2 FNYEAQ. J lost 7 bases, V lost 3 bases, and 6 bases had no gene match. CDR3 amino acids: CASSLTSGGSGGELFF. CDR3 DNA sequence: TGTGCCAGCAGCTTGACTAGCGGGGGATCTGGCGGGGAGCTGTTTTTT.

The count of this clone is one. The V call is TRBV19, the J call TRBJ1-5; the match to TRBD1 covers 8 bases. There are 16 residues in the CDR3. Per germline, CDR1 LNHDA and CDR2 SQIVND (reference sequence). Unmatched junction bases numbered 8, after V lost 7 bases and J lost 0 bases. The CDR3 reads CASNSQGTGSNQPQHF. The CDR3 nucleotides are TGTGCCAGTAACAGTCAGGGGACAGGTAGCAATCAGCCCCAGCATTTT.

Remarks on this clone: The same CDR3 is also encoded by other DNA sequences in this sample. The chain couples TRBV12-3 or TRBV12-4 to TRBJ1-2, with TRBD1 identical over 11 bases. The V and J ends lost 5 bases and 8 bases, in that order; junction bases with no gene match: 4. The CDR3 extends over 13 amino acids. The CDR3 sequence is CASSPDRGRGYTF. The CDR3 DNA follows: TGTGCCAGCAGTCCGGACAGGGGGCGAGGCTACACCTTC.

The V and J genes are TRBV12-3 or TRBV12-4 and TRBJ1-3; no reliable D call. Trimming removed 5 bases from V and 0 bases from J, with 5 bases in between. The CDR3 runs 13 residues. CDR3 protein: CASSGLSGNTIYF. The CDR3 bases are TGTGCCAGCAGTGGCCTCTCTGGAAACACCATATATTTT.

The chain couples TRBV4-3 to TRBJ1-4, with 9 bases matching TRBD1. The germline V gene encodes CDR1 LGHNA and CDR2 YSLEER. This CDR3 region has 15 residues. Trimming took 2 bases from V and 5 from J; bases not matched to a gene: 3. CDR3 protein: CASSQIGQGNEKLFF. CDR3 bases: TGCGCCAGCAGCCAAATCGGACAGGGGAATGAAAAACTGTTTTTT.

The chain couples TRBV27 to TRBJ1-1, with 9 bases aligning to TRBD1. The ends lost 6 bases at V and 10 bases at J; junction bases unmatched: 9. CDR1 is MNHEY and CDR2 is SMNVEV in the germline V gene (reference sequence). There are 13 residues in the CDR3. Here the CDR3 DNA reads TGTGCCAGCAGCCAAGGACAGGGGACCCCAGCTTTCTTT. Amino acid sequence: CASSQGQGTPAFF.

The gene calls are TRBV5-5 and TRBJ1-2; D gene uncertain. The V and J ends lost 2 bases and 6 bases respectively, with 14 bases between them. Germline loops: CDR1 SGHKS, CDR2 YYEKEE (reference sequence). The CDR3 spans 14 residues. The CDR3 nucleotides read TGTGCCAGCAGCTTAGTACCGGGGAGCGATGGCTACACCTTC. It codes for CASSLVPGSDGYTF.

The J gene is TRBJ2-1, the V gene TRBV20-1; TRBD2 matches at 9 bases. After removal of 3 bases from V and 3 bases from J, the junction contained 9 bases not matched to a gene. The CDR3 runs 16 residues. In germline, CDR1 is DFQATT, CDR2 SNEGSKA (reference sequence). The CDR3 is CSASPAGGQDYNEQFF. CDR3 nucleotide sequence: TGCAGTGCTAGTCCCGCGGGGGGGCAGGACTACAATGAGCAGTTCTTC.

CDR3 loop: CASRSWYRANTEAFF. The CDR3 bases are TGCGCCAGCCGCTCTTGGTACAGAGCAAACACTGAAGCTTTCTTT. V and J are TRBV4-1 and TRBJ1-1; D is unclear. Germline V lookup: CDR1 MGHRA, CDR2 YSYEKL. V gave up 8 bases and J gave up 2 bases, with 18 bases separating them. CDR3 length: 15 residues.

Remarks on this clone: Different DNA sequences within this sample yield the same CDR3. The chain employs TRBV29-1 and TRBJ1-1; perhaps TRBD1 as D (5 bases). CDR3 length: 11 amino acids. Trimming pared 4 bases from V and 4 bases from J, leaving 7 bases between. Germline V lookup: CDR1 SQVTM, CDR2 ANQGSEA. The CDR3 reads CSVGRATEAFF. The CDR3 DNA follows: TGCAGCGTTGGCAGGGCCACTGAAGCTTTCTTT. The entire variable domain, with the rest obtained from reference TRBV29-1 and TRBJ1-1, is as follows: SAVISQKPSRDICQRGTSLTIQCQVDSQVTMMFWYRQQPGQSLTLIATANQGSEATYESGFVIDKFPISRPNLTFSTLTVSNMSPEDSSIYLCSVGRATEAFFGQGTRLTVV.

CDR3 sequence (DNA): TGCAGTGCTCGACAGGTGGGGGAGCTGTTTTTT. Its translation is CSARQVGELFF. The V gene is TRBV20-1, the J gene TRBJ2-2, with D perhaps matching TRBD1 (6 bases). The V and J ends lost 5 bases and 8 bases respectively, with 9 bases between them. The length of the CDR3 is 11 residues. Germline V gene lookup returns CDR1 DFQATT and CDR2 SNEGSKA (reference sequence).

The J gene is TRBJ2-3, the V gene TRBV6-5, with TRBD2 identical over 10 bases. The ends lost 4 bases at V and 4 bases at J; junction bases unmatched: 5. This CDR3 region has 15 residues. Germline loops: CDR1 MNHEY, CDR2 SVGAGI. CDR3 DNA: TGTGCCAGCAGTTGGAGCGGGGGGGGAGCAGATACGCAGTATTTT. This gives the protein CASSWSGGGADTQYF.